The rows below give T cell receptor beta chains drawn from one sample of a study of metastatic and nonmetastatic thyroid tumors. Using MiXCR, TCRdb reanalyzed the PCR reads. The top ten hold approximately 10% of the sample, which has 12,000 or so clones, around a third seen once. The sequenced sample was tumor tissue. The source of these receptors is a female donor with papillary thyroid cancer or a benign thyroid nodule (not recorded which). Some clones in this sample may be carry-over from other donors' samples. CDR3s leave out the opening cysteine and the closing phenylalanine or tryptophan. Fields, in order: J gene, V gene, CDR3 protein.

>TRBJ1-6|TRBV6-1
ASSGGQGYNSPLH
>TRBJ2-1|TRBV6-2/TRBV6-3
ASSRLAGGFEQF
>TRBJ2-1|TRBV7-3
AISSGTSGLDEQF
>TRBJ1-5|TRBV27
ASADTMLQPQH
>TRBJ2-5|TRBV25-1
ASSDSSAKNSLQETQY
>TRBJ1-6|TRBV4-1
ASSHSQSYNSPLH
>TRBJ2-2|TRBV24-1
ATSGPRGDSGGTNTGELF
>TRBJ2-3|TRBV20-1
SASWPGGPPTDTQY
>TRBJ1-2|TRBV19
ASTPRGSNYGYT
>TRBJ2-5|TRBV12-5
ASSKGETQY
>TRBJ2-7|TRBV28
ASRGGQGRYEQY
>TRBJ1-2|TRBV19
DSSLLYGYT
>TRBJ1-3|TRBV20-1
SARRGGGNTIY
>TRBJ2-1|TRBV11-2
ASSDYHEQF
>TRBJ2-2|TRBV27
ASSPGAGELF
>TRBJ2-3|TRBV7-3
ASSYLRGDTQY
>TRBJ2-7|TRBV15
ATSRIAGEEQY
>TRBJ2-7|TRBV6-1
ATSTGAYEQY
>TRBJ1-5|TRBV28
ASGREGHQPQH
>TRBJ2-1|TRBV6-5
ASSRDSPYNEQF
>TRBJ1-5|TRBV19
ASSMKPFTAQH
>TRBJ1-4|TRBV20-1
SAPGGGNEKLF
>TRBJ1-6|TRBV5-6
ASSLEQNNSPLH
>TRBJ2-7|TRBV6-1
ASSNTQFTYEQY
>TRBJ1-1|TRBV5-6
ASSWGQGVTEAF